This T cell receptor beta chain was sequenced in a study of circulating tumor DNA in untreated peripheral T-cell lymphoma. The CDR3 is made up of 17 amino acids. Germline CDR1 and CDR2: MGHRA and YSYEKL. V dropped 4 bases and J dropped 1 base, with 17 bases sitting between them. Study findings and constraints: In approximately 78% of patients, tumor-specific clonotypes were identified.

In regard to this clone: What it binds is not known.

Here immunoSEQ multiplex PCR was the method, and the copy in TCRdb shows in-frame clones only, minus some. This table has about 7,500 clones, about 76% appearing once. This receptor was obtained from a human donor with peripheral T-cell lymphoma. The gene calls are TRBV4-1 and TRBJ1-5; D is perhaps TRBD1 (5 bases). Material: tumor tissue. CDR3 amino acids: CASSRSDGTKSNQPQHF. For the CDR3, the DNA is TGCGCCAGCAGCCGCTCGGACGGGACTAAGAGCAATCAGCCCCAGCATTTT.